The 8 T cell receptor beta chains presented below share a single source sample, sequenced in a study of blood T cell repertoires in COVID-19. Data came from immunoSEQ multiplex PCR; TCRdb stores just in-frame clones and leaves some out. The table includes around 150,000 clones, about nine tenths detected once. The source material was peripheral blood. The source of these receptors is a woman aged 55-69 years who had recovered from COVID-19.

The gene calls are TRBV5-1 and TRBJ2-3; D might be TRBD1 (5 bases). In germline, CDR1 is SGHRS, CDR2 YFSETQ. V lost 7 bases and J 6 bases, leaving 15 bases between the germline ends. This CDR3 has 13 amino acids. The CDR3 nucleotides are TGCGCCAGCCGCAACAGGTTCGAGGATACGCAGTATTTT. This encodes CASRNRFEDTQYF.

The chain carries TRBV7-2 and TRBJ2-7, with 7 bases matching TRBD1. CDR3 length: 16 residues. Germline CDR1 SGHTA, CDR2 FQGNSA. Germline trimming cut 1 base from V and 3 bases from J; bases unmatched to any gene: 9. DNA of the CDR3: TGTGCCAGCAGCTTAGTAGGGGGACAGTACTTCTACGAGCAGTACTTC. Its translation: CASSLVGGQYFYEQYF.

The chain links TRBV19 to TRBJ1-3; TRBD1 might be the D (6 bases). The CDR3 covers 16 residues. V was clipped by 9 bases and J by 4 bases, with 22 bases between them. The germline V gene has CDR1 LNHDA and CDR2 SQIVND (reference sequence). The CDR3: CASNPPGQSPGNTIYF. CDR3 bases: TGTGCCAGCAATCCTCCCGGACAGTCCCCAGGAAACACCATATATTTT.

This clone was detected once. The rearrangement uses TRBV18 and TRBJ2-5; 9 bases map to TRBD1. J was trimmed by 3 bases and V by 3 bases; bases with no gene match: 5. The CDR3 runs to 15 residues. The germline gives CDR1 KGHSH, CDR2 LQKENI. CDR3 amino acids: CASSPNTGGEETQYF. DNA for the CDR3: TGTGCCAGCTCACCGAACACAGGGGGCGAAGAGACCCAGTACTTC.

J is TRBJ2-3 and V is TRBV28, with a weak D call TRBD2 (6 bases). V lost 2 bases and J 6 bases, leaving 15 bases between the germline ends. The V gene's germline CDR1 is MDHEN and CDR2 SYDVKM. The CDR3 covers 15 residues. The CDR3 region is CASSLKGPGVDTQYF. For the CDR3, the DNA is TGTGCCAGCAGTTTAAAGGGACCGGGGGTTGATACGCAGTATTTT.

The chain recombines TRBV5-1 with TRBJ1-1; D gene unclear. The CDR3 is 15 amino acids. CDR1 is SGHRS and CDR2 is YFSETQ in the germline V gene. V shed 0 bases and J shed 6 bases, with 15 bases lying between them. The chain's CDR3 is CASSLGGYVGSEAFF. For the CDR3, the DNA is TGCGCCAGCAGCTTGGGAGGGTATGTGGGTTCTGAAGCTTTCTTT.

The V gene is TRBV5-4, the J gene TRBJ1-6; D unresolved. V gave up 4 bases and J gave up 0 bases, with 14 bases separating them. This CDR3 spans 17 amino acids. The germline V gene has CDR1 SGHNT and CDR2 YYREEE (reference sequence). The CDR3 protein is CASSVEAGSSYNSPLHF. CDR3 nucleotides: TGTGCCAGCAGCGTGGAAGCAGGCAGCTCCTATAATTCACCCCTCCACTTT.

This clone came up a few times. This chain uses TRBV14 with TRBJ1-2; 8 bases line up with TRBD1. CDR1 SGHDN and CDR2 FVKESK come from the germline V gene. Unmatched junction bases numbered 3, after V lost 0 bases and J lost 3 bases. The length of the CDR3 is 15 residues. The CDR3 nucleotides read TGTGCCAGCAGCCAAGACCAGGGGGCCCACTATGGCTACACCTTC. Encoded protein: CASSQDQGAHYGYTF.